The rows below give T cell receptor beta chains drawn from one sample of a study of OX40 agonist ivuxolimab in advanced cancers. Clones were read by immunoSEQ multiplex PCR, and TCRdb kept only the in-frame ones, dropping some. The sample yields 40,000 or so clones, around 89% seen once. The source material was CD4+ or CD8+ T cells sorted from blood, sampled in a trial of the OX40 agonist ivuxolimab. The receptors come from an adult with an advanced solid tumor such as melanoma, head and neck, liver or kidney cancer. Both conserved end residues are part of each CDR3. D genes are given only for firm matches. A row's size may be missing; if present it is once, few, many or a size class.

J gene: TRBJ2-7
V gene: TRBV6-1
D gene: NA
clone size: NA
CDR3 protein: CASSVIRGSYEQYF
CDR3 DNA: TGTGCCAGCAGTGTTATCAGGGGCTCCTACGAGCAGTACTTC

J gene: TRBJ2-2
V gene: TRBV6-5
D gene: NA
clone size: NA
CDR3 protein: CASSPLRANTGELFF
CDR3 DNA: TGTGCCAGCAGTCCCCTCCGAGCGAACACCGGGGAGCTGTTTTTT

J gene: TRBJ2-2
V gene: TRBV5-1
D gene: NA
clone size: NA
CDR3 protein: CASSLAGGANTGELFF
CDR3 DNA: TGCGCCAGCAGCTTGGCCGGAGGGGCGAACACCGGGGAGCTGTTTTTT

J gene: TRBJ1-5
V gene: TRBV27
D gene: NA
clone size: NA
CDR3 protein: CASSLYRDQPQHF
CDR3 DNA: TGTGCCAGCAGTTTATACAGGGATCAGCCCCAGCATTTT

J gene: TRBJ2-7
V gene: TRBV6-6
D gene: NA
clone size: NA
CDR3 protein: CASSSPGDEQYF
CDR3 DNA: TGTGCCAGCAGCTCTCCTGGGGACGAGCAGTACTTC

J gene: TRBJ1-1
V gene: TRBV10-3
D gene: NA
clone size: NA
CDR3 protein: CAISRGGEGTEAFF
CDR3 DNA: TGTGCCATCAGCCGGGGGGGGGAAGGCACTGAAGCTTTCTTT

J gene: TRBJ2-3
V gene: TRBV7-2
D gene: TRBD1
clone size: NA
CDR3 protein: CASSPDRGTDTQYF
CDR3 DNA: TGTGCCAGCAGCCCGGACAGGGGAACAGATACGCAGTATTTT

J gene: TRBJ2-3
V gene: TRBV29-1
D gene: NA
clone size: NA
CDR3 protein: CSGGQDYTDTQYF
CDR3 DNA: TGCAGCGGTGGACAGGACTACACAGATACGCAGTATTTT

J gene: TRBJ2-5
V gene: TRBV9
D gene: NA
clone size: once
CDR3 protein: CASSVTGSYQETQYF
CDR3 DNA: TGTGCCAGCAGCGTGACCGGGTCGTACCAAGAGACCCAGTACTTC

J gene: TRBJ1-2
V gene: TRBV6-1
D gene: NA
clone size: few
CDR3 protein: CASSEQAPVDGGYTF
CDR3 DNA: TGTGCCAGCAGTGAGCAGGCCCCAGTTGATGGGGGCTACACCTTC

J gene: TRBJ1-4
V gene: TRBV15
D gene: NA
clone size: NA
CDR3 protein: CATSRGGGIRSEKLFF
CDR3 DNA: TGTGCCACCAGCAGAGGAGGGGGGATTCGCAGCGAAAAACTGTTTTTT

J gene: TRBJ2-2
V gene: TRBV14
D gene: NA
clone size: NA
CDR3 protein: CASSSRRNTGELFF
CDR3 DNA: TGTGCCAGCAGCTCCCGACGGAACACCGGGGAGCTGTTTTTT

J gene: TRBJ2-7
V gene: TRBV18
D gene: NA
clone size: NA
CDR3 protein: CASSPARDYEQYF
CDR3 DNA: TGTGCCAGCTCACCAGCTAGAGATTACGAGCAGTACTTC

J gene: TRBJ1-3
V gene: TRBV28
D gene: NA
clone size: NA
CDR3 protein: CASSGAGAASGNTIYF
CDR3 DNA: TGTGCCAGCAGCGGAGCCGGGGCAGCCTCTGGAAACACCATATATTTT

J gene: TRBJ1-1
V gene: TRBV2
D gene: NA
clone size: NA
CDR3 protein: CASRGDRTEAFF
CDR3 DNA: TGTGCCAGCAGGGGTGACCGTACTGAAGCTTTCTTT

J gene: TRBJ2-1
V gene: TRBV7-2
D gene: NA
clone size: NA
CDR3 protein: CASSLAGRYNEQFF
CDR3 DNA: TGTGCCAGCAGCTTAGCCGGACGGTACAATGAGCAGTTCTTC

J gene: TRBJ2-3
V gene: TRBV11-2
D gene: NA
clone size: NA
CDR3 protein: CASSQIPDTQYF
CDR3 DNA: TGTGCCAGCAGCCAAATCCCAGATACGCAGTATTTT

J gene: TRBJ1-5
V gene: TRBV7-7
D gene: NA
clone size: NA
CDR3 protein: CASSLAVGQPQHF
CDR3 DNA: TGTGCCAGCAGCTTAGCGGTAGGGCAGCCCCAGCATTTT

J gene: TRBJ1-1
V gene: TRBV10-3
D gene: NA
clone size: NA
CDR3 protein: CAISDLRNTEAFF
CDR3 DNA: TGTGCCATCAGCGACCTCCGGAACACTGAAGCTTTCTTT

J gene: TRBJ1-1
V gene: TRBV6-5
D gene: NA
clone size: NA
CDR3 protein: CASSPDGQNPRGAFF
CDR3 DNA: TGTGCCAGCAGCCCTGACGGACAGAATCCTCGAGGAGCTTTCTTT

J gene: TRBJ2-7
V gene: TRBV6-5
D gene: TRBD1
clone size: NA
CDR3 protein: CASTSGQGGYEQYF
CDR3 DNA: TGTGCCAGCACCTCCGGACAGGGCGGCTACGAGCAGTACTTC

J gene: TRBJ1-4
V gene: TRBV6-5
D gene: NA
clone size: NA
CDR3 protein: CASSFDSRNEKLFF
CDR3 DNA: TGTGCCAGCAGCTTCGACAGCCGGAATGAAAAACTGTTTTTT

J gene: TRBJ1-2
V gene: TRBV29-1
D gene: TRBD1
clone size: NA
CDR3 protein: CSVGTGDYGYTF
CDR3 DNA: TGCAGCGTAGGGACAGGTGACTATGGCTACACCTTC

J gene: TRBJ2-5
V gene: TRBV5-1
D gene: NA
clone size: NA
CDR3 protein: CASSLRGWRTQYF
CDR3 DNA: TGCGCCAGCAGCTTGCGGGGGTGGCGGACCCAGTACTTC

J gene: TRBJ2-7
V gene: TRBV4-3
D gene: TRBD2
clone size: NA
CDR3 protein: CASSRTLAGGTYEQYF
CDR3 DNA: TGCGCCAGCAGTCGTACCCTAGCGGGGGGGACCTACGAGCAGTACTTC

J gene: TRBJ2-1
V gene: TRBV19
D gene: TRBD1
clone size: NA
CDR3 protein: CASSINRDRVNEQFF
CDR3 DNA: TGTGCCAGTAGTATCAACCGGGACAGGGTAAATGAGCAGTTCTTC

J gene: TRBJ2-1
V gene: TRBV6-1
D gene: NA
clone size: NA
CDR3 protein: CASREPGLGYNEQFF
CDR3 DNA: TGTGCCAGCAGGGAACCGGGACTGGGATACAATGAGCAGTTCTTC

J gene: TRBJ2-3
V gene: TRBV5-6
D gene: TRBD2
clone size: NA
CDR3 protein: CASSRVGSGGASDADTQYF
CDR3 DNA: TGTGCCAGCAGCCGGGTGGGTAGCGGGGGGGCCTCAGACGCAGATACGCAGTATTTT

J gene: TRBJ1-4
V gene: TRBV15
D gene: NA
clone size: NA
CDR3 protein: CATSRERKPEKLFF
CDR3 DNA: TGTGCCACCAGCAGAGAGCGTAAACCTGAAAAACTGTTTTTT

J gene: TRBJ2-7
V gene: TRBV19
D gene: NA
clone size: once
CDR3 protein: CASSIRGTYEQYF
CDR3 DNA: TGTGCCAGTAGTATTCGGGGTACCTACGAGCAGTACTTC

J gene: TRBJ2-1
V gene: TRBV7-3
D gene: TRBD2
clone size: NA
CDR3 protein: CASSAGLAGSQDEQFF
CDR3 DNA: TGTGCCAGCAGCGCGGGACTAGCGGGCTCTCAGGATGAGCAGTTCTTC

J gene: TRBJ1-2
V gene: TRBV27
D gene: TRBD1
clone size: NA
CDR3 protein: CASPQGNYGYTF
CDR3 DNA: TGTGCCAGCCCACAGGGGAACTATGGCTACACCTTC

J gene: TRBJ2-7
V gene: TRBV4-3
D gene: NA
clone size: NA
CDR3 protein: CASSLYQGSYEQYF
CDR3 DNA: TGCGCCAGCAGCTTGTATCAGGGCTCCTACGAGCAGTACTTC

J gene: TRBJ2-7
V gene: TRBV2
D gene: NA
clone size: NA
CDR3 protein: CASSELGLQYF
CDR3 DNA: TGTGCCAGCAGTGAATTGGGATTACAGTACTTC

J gene: TRBJ1-1
V gene: TRBV11-2
D gene: TRBD1
clone size: once
CDR3 protein: CASSPKGARGTEAFF
CDR3 DNA: TGTGCCAGCAGCCCTAAGGGGGCGCGTGGGACTGAAGCTTTCTTT

J gene: TRBJ1-1
V gene: TRBV12-5
D gene: NA
clone size: NA
CDR3 protein: CASGLEPNTEAFF
CDR3 DNA: TGTGCTAGTGGTTTGGAGCCGAACACTGAAGCTTTCTTT

J gene: TRBJ2-5
V gene: TRBV7-8
D gene: NA
clone size: NA
CDR3 protein: CAIMGGSQETQYF
CDR3 DNA: TGTGCCATCATGGGGGGATCCCAAGAGACCCAGTACTTC

J gene: TRBJ2-3
V gene: TRBV7-9
D gene: NA
clone size: NA
CDR3 protein: CASSGQFITDTQYF
CDR3 DNA: TGTGCCAGCAGCGGACAGTTTATCACAGATACGCAGTATTTT

J gene: TRBJ2-1
V gene: TRBV9
D gene: NA
clone size: NA
CDR3 protein: CASSLSGGDYNEQFF
CDR3 DNA: TGTGCCAGCAGCTTAAGTGGGGGTGACTACAATGAGCAGTTCTTC

J gene: TRBJ1-1
V gene: TRBV29-1
D gene: NA
clone size: NA
CDR3 protein: CSTLGTANTEAFF
CDR3 DNA: TGCAGCACCCTCGGGACGGCTAACACTGAAGCTTTCTTT